This T cell receptor (beta chain) was captured in a study of cytomegalovirus exposure and HLA in healthy donors. Generated by immunoSEQ multiplex PCR, the TCRdb table keeps only in-frame clones and is missing some. The sample has 120,000 to 150,000 clones; 80% to 90% are singletons. The sample comprised PBMCs. This clonotype was sampled from a woman aged 18-29 years in good health and CMV-seropositive.

The chain's CDR3 is CASRLGQTNTEAFF. The CDR3 coding sequence is TGTGCCAGCAGACTAGGACAGACTAACACTGAAGCTTTCTTT. The chain employs TRBV11-1 and TRBJ1-1; D possibly corresponds to TRBD1 (6 bases). Per the germline V gene, CDR1 is SGHAT and CDR2 is FQDESV (reference sequence). The CDR3 runs 14 residues. V lost 6 bases to trimming and J lost 2 bases, with 13 bases between them.